This entry lists 23 T cell receptor beta chains sequenced from one sample in a study of T cells in Graves' hyperthyroidism and ophthalmopathy. Amplification of TCR beta CDR3 regions used RNA as the template. First-round RT-PCR with HTBI primers amplified the TCR CDR3 region. TCRdb itself ran the multiplex PCR reads through MiXCR, one entry per CDR3 protein. The data hold roughly 570,000 distinct CDR3 sequences, with about 15% observed a single time. The specimen sequenced was blood. The receptors stem from a woman aged 25 to 39 with Graves' hyperthyroidism.

A few counts support this clonotype. CDR3 residues: CSAFPPGQGYNEQFF. In nucleotides, the CDR3 is TGCAGTGCTTTCCCACCGGGACAGGGATACAATGAGCAGTTCTTC. V and J are TRBV20-1 and TRBJ2-1; 9 bases line up with TRBD1. Germline assignment: CDR1 DFQATT and CDR2 SNEGSKA (reference sequence). Trimming removed 5 bases from V and 4 bases from J; junction bases left unmatched: 9. The CDR3 is 15 residues long.

This clonotype was counted at least ten times. This CDR3 is CASSYSAGGPHEQFF. CDR3 DNA: TGTGCCAGCAGTTACTCTGCGGGAGGGCCCCATGAGCAGTTCTTC. The V gene is TRBV6-5, the J gene TRBJ2-1; 9 nucleotides agree with TRBD2. Per germline, CDR1 MNHEY and CDR2 SVGAGI. There are 15 residues in the CDR3. The junction had 5 bases not matched to a gene; V was cut back by 0 bases and J by 8 bases.

This clonotype has ten or more counts. The chain combines TRBV11-2 with TRBJ2-7; D is possibly TRBD1 (5 bases). Germline CDR1 and CDR2: SGHAT and FQNNGV. Trimming pared 5 bases from V and 5 bases from J, leaving 16 bases between. The CDR3 spans 14 residues. This CDR3 is CASSPFQGKNEQYF. The CDR3 DNA sequence: TGTGCCAGCAGCCCTTTCCAGGGAAAGAACGAGCAGTACTTC.

This clonotype was recorded many times. The rearrangement links TRBV7-9 to TRBJ2-1; no reliable D call. The V gene's germline CDR1 is SEHNR and CDR2 FQNEAQ (reference sequence). CDR3 length: 15 residues. The V and J ends lost 5 bases and 0 bases respectively, with 11 bases between them. The CDR3 is CASSPVGNSYNEQFF. The CDR3 DNA follows: TGTGCCAGCAGCCCCGTGGGTAACTCCTACAATGAGCAGTTCTTC.

This clonotype has ten or more counts. This chain uses TRBV11-2 with TRBJ1-5; a possible D gene is TRBD1 (5 bases). Trimming removed 1 base at V and 8 bases at J, with 9 bases between. Germline lookup yields CDR1 SGHAT and CDR2 FQNNGV. The CDR3 sequence is 13 residues long. The CDR3 sequence: CASSLGEGKPQHF. The CDR3 DNA follows: TGTGCCAGCAGCTTAGGTGAGGGGAAGCCCCAGCATTTT.

The table lists this clonotype with a few counts. The rearrangement links TRBV27 to TRBJ2-1; D tentatively reads TRBD1 or TRBD2 (5 bases each). Looked up from germline, CDR1 is MNHEY and CDR2 is SMNVEV (reference sequence). V lost 5 bases to trimming and J lost 0 bases, with 11 bases between them. The CDR3 is 15 amino acids. CDR3: CASSRGISSYNEQFF. CDR3 sequence (DNA): TGTGCCAGCAGTCGGGGCATTAGCTCCTACAATGAGCAGTTCTTC.

V and J are TRBV28 and TRBJ1-5; 7 positions agree with TRBD1. The CDR3 extends over 16 amino acids. Germline CDR1 reads MDHEN; CDR2 reads SYDVKM. The ends lost 7 bases at V and 0 bases at J; junction bases unmatched: 9. The CDR3 sequence is CASITGVGYSNQPQHF. CDR3 DNA: TGTGCCAGCATCACAGGGGTGGGATATAGCAATCAGCCCCAGCATTTT.

The table lists this clonotype with many counts. The genes are TRBV12-3 or TRBV12-4 and TRBJ1-1; tentative D call: TRBD1 (6 bases). Trimming shortened V by 1 base and J by 2 bases, and 14 bases separated the two germline ends. This CDR3 is 16 amino acids long. CDR3 region: CASSLGGLPANTEAFF. The CDR3 nucleotides are TGTGCCAGCAGTTTAGGGGGGCTTCCGGCTAACACTGAAGCTTTCTTT.

This chain uses TRBV4-1 with TRBJ1-2; 7 bases map to TRBD1. The CDR3 loop spans 16 amino acids. Unmatched junction bases numbered 12, after V lost 1 base and J lost 7 bases. Germline V gives CDR1 MGHRA, CDR2 YSYEKL. The CDR3: CASSQVYRGPASGYTF. DNA of the CDR3: TGCGCCAGCAGCCAAGTATACAGGGGACCGGCGAGTGGCTACACCTTC.

The chain employs TRBV7-9 and TRBJ1-2, with D possibly TRBD1 on 5 matching bases. Per germline, CDR1 SEHNR and CDR2 FQNEAQ (reference sequence). Trimming removed 5 bases at V and 7 bases at J, with 14 bases between. The CDR3 loop spans 13 amino acids. The CDR3 DNA sequence: TGTGCCAGCAGCCAACCGGGGCTGAGTGGCTACACCTTC. Protein sequence: CASSQPGLSGYTF.

J is TRBJ2-1 and V is TRBV3-1, with 8 bases that match TRBD2. The CDR3 runs 15 residues. Germline V gene data show CDR1 as LGHDT and CDR2 as YNNKEL (reference sequence). V was clipped by 3 bases and J by 10 bases; unmatched bases: 11. CDR3 loop: CASSHRGSGSGEQFF. The CDR3 region has the DNA TGTGCCAGCAGCCACCGAGGGAGCGGGAGTGGGGAGCAGTTCTTC.

This clonotype was seen many times. The rearrangement uses TRBV12-3 or TRBV12-4 and TRBJ2-5, with 14 bases lining up with TRBD2. The V segment lost 6 bases and the J segment 7 bases; nucleotides outside the gene matches: 10. There are 16 residues in the CDR3. As DNA, the CDR3 is TGTGCCAGCAGCCCCGGGACTAGCGGGAGCATGGGGACCCAGTACTTC. This codes for CASSPGTSGSMGTQYF.

The V gene is TRBV27, the J gene TRBJ2-7, with D perhaps matching TRBD2 (5 bases). The V end lost 4 bases, the J end lost 3 bases, and 13 bases lay between the germline ends. Germline CDR1 reads MNHEY; CDR2 reads SMNVEV (reference sequence). This CDR3 is 14 amino acids long. The CDR3 DNA sequence: TGTGCCAGCAGTTCCGGGAAATTACGCTACGAGCAGTACTTC. This encodes CASSSGKLRYEQYF.

This clonotype has only a few counts. The rearrangement links TRBV9 to TRBJ2-1; D perhaps matches TRBD2 (6 bases). The CDR3 runs to 15 residues. V gave up 4 bases and J gave up 0 bases, with 11 bases separating them. Germline V gene sequence: CDR1 SGDLS, CDR2 YYNGEE. The CDR3 sequence is CASSSRGLSYNEQFF. CDR3 in DNA: TGTGCCAGCAGCTCACGGGGACTCTCCTACAATGAGCAGTTCTTC. Supplemented by reference TRBV9 and TRBJ2-1, the full variable domain reads DSGVTQTPKHLITATGQRVTLRCSPRSGDLSVYWYQQSLDQGLQFLIQYYNGEERAKGNILERFSAQQFPDLHSELNLSSLELGDSALYFCASSSRGLSYNEQFFGPGTRLTVL.

This clonotype was recorded a few times. The rearrangement links TRBV29-1 to TRBJ2-1; TRBD2 aligns across 12 bases. V gave up 3 bases and J gave up 5 bases; unmatched junction bases: 8. Germline assignment: CDR1 SQVTM and CDR2 ANQGSEA. There are 16 residues in the CDR3. CDR3 nucleotide sequence: TGCAGCGTTGACGACGGAGGACTAGCGGGAAACAATGAGCAGTTCTTC. Its translation is CSVDDGGLAGNNEQFF.

This chain joins TRBV7-6 and TRBJ2-1; 7 positions agree with TRBD2. The CDR3 is 16 residues long. Germline CDR1 and CDR2: SGHVS and FNYEAQ. J was trimmed by 5 bases and V by 1 base; bases with no gene match: 8. The CDR3 spells CASSLDGEGGNNEQFF. Here the CDR3 DNA reads TGTGCCAGCAGCTTAGACGGGGAGGGTGGGAACAATGAGCAGTTCTTC.

The V call is TRBV11-1, the J call TRBJ2-1; TRBD2 might be the D (5 bases). Looked up from germline, CDR1 is SGHAT and CDR2 is FQDESV (reference sequence). The V gene lost 1 base and the J gene lost 0 bases, with 10 bases spanning the gap. CDR3 length: 16 residues. The CDR3: CASSLVERNSYNEQFF. CDR3 nucleotides: TGTGCCAGCAGCTTAGTGGAGCGGAACTCCTACAATGAGCAGTTCTTC.

The chain carries TRBV7-2 and TRBJ2-7; D ambiguous. The V and J ends lost 6 bases and 3 bases respectively, with 12 bases between them. The germline CDR1 and CDR2 sequences are SGHTA and FQGNSA. There are 13 residues in the CDR3. CDR3 sequence (DNA): TGTGCCAGCAGTAACGGCCCCCTCTACGAGCAGTACTTC. It encodes CASSNGPLYEQYF.

This clonotype has at least ten counts. V usage is TRBV7-3 and J usage is TRBJ2-3, with D unresolved. The length of the CDR3 is 13 residues. Germline values: CDR1 SGHTA, CDR2 FQGTGA. The V end lost 3 bases, the J end lost 4 bases, and 8 bases lay between the germline ends. The DNA for the CDR3 is TGTGCCAGCAGCTTGAATTTGGCAGATACGCAGTATTTT. It codes for CASSLNLADTQYF.

The sample holds many counts of this clonotype. The chain couples TRBV30 to TRBJ2-5; D remains ambiguous. This CDR3 spans 16 amino acids. CDR1 is GTSNPN and CDR2 is SVGIG in the germline V gene (reference sequence). Trimming stripped 1 base from V and 2 bases from J, with 17 bases between. The CDR3 sequence: CAWSARIPPLQETQYF. In nucleotides, the CDR3 is TGTGCCTGGAGTGCCCGGATCCCTCCTTTGCAAGAGACCCAGTACTTC.

The V and J genes are TRBV20-1 and TRBJ1-6; no clear D. The CDR3 runs 16 residues. Germline CDR1 DFQATT, CDR2 SNEGSKA (reference sequence). V was clipped by 0 bases and J by 6 bases, with 15 bases between them. The CDR3 is CSARDQTAKVNSPLHF. The DNA for the CDR3 is TGCAGTGCTAGAGATCAAACAGCTAAGGTTAATTCACCCCTCCACTTT.

At least ten counts were recorded for this clonotype. The CDR3 is CASSLRDRVPYNEQFF. For the CDR3, the DNA is TGTGCCAGCAGCCTCAGGGACAGAGTTCCCTACAATGAGCAGTTCTTC. This rearrangement joins TRBV6-1 to TRBJ2-1; 7 bases map to TRBD1. The length of the CDR3 is 16 residues. The V segment lost 6 bases and the J segment 2 bases; nucleotides outside the gene matches: 10. Germline lookup yields CDR1 MNHNS and CDR2 SASEGT.

This clonotype showed up just a few times. CDR3 nucleotides: TGCGCCAGCAGCCAACCGACCGGGGGCTCCTACGAGCAGTACTTC. It specifies CASSQPTGGSYEQYF. The rearrangement links TRBV4-1 to TRBJ2-7; TRBD2 is a possible D gene (6 bases). CDR1 is MGHRA, CDR2 YSYEKL, per germline. This CDR3 has 15 amino acids. Trimming stripped 2 bases from V and 0 bases from J, with 11 bases between.